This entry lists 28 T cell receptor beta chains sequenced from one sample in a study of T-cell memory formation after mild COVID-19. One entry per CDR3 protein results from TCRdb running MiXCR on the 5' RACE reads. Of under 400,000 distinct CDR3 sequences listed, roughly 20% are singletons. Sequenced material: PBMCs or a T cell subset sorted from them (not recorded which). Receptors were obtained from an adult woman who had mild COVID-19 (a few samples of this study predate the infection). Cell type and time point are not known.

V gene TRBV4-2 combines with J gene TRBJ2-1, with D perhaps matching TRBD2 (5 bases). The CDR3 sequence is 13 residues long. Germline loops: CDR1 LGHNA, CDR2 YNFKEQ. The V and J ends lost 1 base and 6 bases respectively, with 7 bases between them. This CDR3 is CASSQGSGNEQFF. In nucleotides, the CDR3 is TGTGCCAGCAGCCAAGGGAGCGGCAATGAGCAGTTCTTC.

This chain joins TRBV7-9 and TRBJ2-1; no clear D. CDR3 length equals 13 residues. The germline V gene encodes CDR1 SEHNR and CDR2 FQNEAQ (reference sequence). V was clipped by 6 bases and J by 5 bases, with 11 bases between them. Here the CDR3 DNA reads TGTGCCAGCAGTCCTACTTCCAACAATGAGCAGTTCTTC. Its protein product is CASSPTSNNEQFF.

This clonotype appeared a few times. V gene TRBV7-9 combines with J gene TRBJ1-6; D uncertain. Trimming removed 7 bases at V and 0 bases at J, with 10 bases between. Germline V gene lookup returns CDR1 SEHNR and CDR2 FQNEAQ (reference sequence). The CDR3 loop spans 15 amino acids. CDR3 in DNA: TGTGCCAGCAAGGCGGGGAGCTCCTATAATTCACCCCTCCACTTT. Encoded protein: CASKAGSSYNSPLHF.

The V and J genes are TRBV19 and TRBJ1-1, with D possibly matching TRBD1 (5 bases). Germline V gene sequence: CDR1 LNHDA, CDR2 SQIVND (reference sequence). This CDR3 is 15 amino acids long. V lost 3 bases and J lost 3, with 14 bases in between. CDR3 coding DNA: TGTGCCAGTAGTATTGCCTCCCGAGGGGACACTGAAGCTTTCTTT. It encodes CASSIASRGDTEAFF. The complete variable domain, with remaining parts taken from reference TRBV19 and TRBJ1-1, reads DGGITQSPKYLFRKEGQNVTLSCEQNLNHDAMYWYRQDPGQGLRLIYYSQIVNDFQKGDIAEGYSVSREKKESFPLTVTSAQKNPTAFYLCASSIASRGDTEAFFGQGTRLTVV.

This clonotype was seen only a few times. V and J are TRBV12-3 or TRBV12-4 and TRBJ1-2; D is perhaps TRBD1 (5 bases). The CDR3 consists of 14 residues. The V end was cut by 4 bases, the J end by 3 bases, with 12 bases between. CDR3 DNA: TGTGCCAGCAGTTATTGGGGCTTGGACTATGGCTACACCTTC. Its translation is CASSYWGLDYGYTF.

The CDR3 loop reads CASSLADRAGNTIYF. CDR3 coding DNA: TGTGCCAGCAGCTTGGCGGACAGGGCTGGAAACACCATATATTTT. The V call is TRBV7-8, the J call TRBJ1-3, with 8 positions matching TRBD1. The CDR3 runs 15 residues. J was trimmed by 2 bases and V by 3 bases; bases with no gene match: 3. Per the germline V gene, CDR1 is SGHVS and CDR2 is FQNEAQ.

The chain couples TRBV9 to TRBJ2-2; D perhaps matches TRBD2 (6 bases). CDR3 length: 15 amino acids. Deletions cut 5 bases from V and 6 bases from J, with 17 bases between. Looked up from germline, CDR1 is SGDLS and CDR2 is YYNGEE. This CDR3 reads CASRAGLSGPGELFF. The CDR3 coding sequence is TGTGCCAGCAGGGCCGGCCTGAGCGGGCCCGGGGAGCTGTTTTTT.

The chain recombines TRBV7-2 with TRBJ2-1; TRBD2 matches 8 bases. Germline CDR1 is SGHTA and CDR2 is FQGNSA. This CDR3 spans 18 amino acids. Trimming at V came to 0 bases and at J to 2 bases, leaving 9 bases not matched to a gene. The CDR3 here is CASSLARGGGTTYNEQFF. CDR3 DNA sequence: TGTGCCAGCAGCTTAGCGCGCGGCGGGGGGACTACCTACAATGAGCAGTTCTTC.

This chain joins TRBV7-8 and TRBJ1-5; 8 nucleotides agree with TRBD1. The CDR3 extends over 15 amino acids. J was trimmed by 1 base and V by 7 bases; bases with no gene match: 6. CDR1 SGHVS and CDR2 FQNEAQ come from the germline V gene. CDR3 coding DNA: TGTGCCAGCATCGAGACAGGGGCGAGCAATCAGCCCCAGCATTTT. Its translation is CASIETGASNQPQHF.

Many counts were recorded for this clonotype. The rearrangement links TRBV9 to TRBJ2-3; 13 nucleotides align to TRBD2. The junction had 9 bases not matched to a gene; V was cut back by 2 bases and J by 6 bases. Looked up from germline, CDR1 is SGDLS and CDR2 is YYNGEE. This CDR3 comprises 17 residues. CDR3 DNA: TGTGCCAGCAGCGTTAACCCCGGGACTAGCGGGATGGATACGCAGTATTTT. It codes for CASSVNPGTSGMDTQYF.

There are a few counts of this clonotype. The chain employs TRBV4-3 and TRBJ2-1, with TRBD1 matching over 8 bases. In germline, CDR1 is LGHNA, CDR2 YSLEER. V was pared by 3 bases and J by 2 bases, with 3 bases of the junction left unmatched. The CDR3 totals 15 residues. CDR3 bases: TGCGCCAGCAGCCAGGACAGGGTGGCCTACAATGAGCAGTTCTTC. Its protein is CASSQDRVAYNEQFF.

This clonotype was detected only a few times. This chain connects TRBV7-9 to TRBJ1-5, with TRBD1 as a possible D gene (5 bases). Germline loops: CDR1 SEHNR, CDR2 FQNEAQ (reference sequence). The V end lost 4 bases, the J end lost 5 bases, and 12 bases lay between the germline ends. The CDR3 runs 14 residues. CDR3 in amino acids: CASSSGPSYQPQHF. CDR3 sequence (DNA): TGTGCCAGCAGCTCAGGGCCGAGTTATCAGCCCCAGCATTTT. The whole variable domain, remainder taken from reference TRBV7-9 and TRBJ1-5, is DTGVSQNPRHKITKRGQNVTFRCDPISEHNRLYWYRQTLGQGPEFLTYFQNEAQLEKSRLLSDRFSAERPKGSFSTLEIQRTEQGDSAMYLCASSSGPSYQPQHFGDGTRLSIL.

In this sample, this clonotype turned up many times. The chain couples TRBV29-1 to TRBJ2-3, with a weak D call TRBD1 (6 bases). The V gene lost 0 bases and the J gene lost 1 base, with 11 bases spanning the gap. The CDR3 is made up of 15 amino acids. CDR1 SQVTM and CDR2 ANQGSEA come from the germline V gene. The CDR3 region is CSVEDPAGGTDTQYF. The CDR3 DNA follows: TGCAGCGTTGAAGATCCCGCAGGGGGCACAGATACGCAGTATTTT.

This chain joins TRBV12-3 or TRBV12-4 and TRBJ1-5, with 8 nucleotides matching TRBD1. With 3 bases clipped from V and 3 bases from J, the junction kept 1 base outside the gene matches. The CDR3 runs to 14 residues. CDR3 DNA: TGTGCCAGCAGTTTGACAGGGGTCAATCAGCCCCAGCATTTT. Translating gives CASSLTGVNQPQHF.

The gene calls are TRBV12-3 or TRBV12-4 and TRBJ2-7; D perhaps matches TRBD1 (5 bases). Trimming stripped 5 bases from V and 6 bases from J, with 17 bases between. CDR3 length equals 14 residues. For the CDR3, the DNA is TGTGCCAGCAGTCCTCAGGGTTTTAAGGGCGAGCAGTACTTC. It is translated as CASSPQGFKGEQYF.

The CDR3 region has the DNA TGTGCCAGCAGCTCCTTGGTCCGAGACACTGAAGCTTTCTTT. This codes for CASSSLVRDTEAFF. This chain joins TRBV7-9 and TRBJ1-1; D is uncertain. From germline, CDR1 is SEHNR and CDR2 FQNEAQ (reference sequence). Between the trimmed V and J ends, which lost 4 bases and 3 bases, there was a span of 12 bases. The CDR3 contains 14 residues.

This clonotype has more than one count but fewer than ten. This CDR3 reads CSAHTGVSSYEQYF. Here the CDR3 DNA reads TGCAGTGCGCATACAGGGGTGAGCTCCTACGAGCAGTACTTC. This chain joins TRBV20-1 and TRBJ2-7, with 7 bases that match TRBD1. With 6 bases clipped from V and 0 bases from J, the junction kept 8 bases outside the gene matches. Germline CDR1 reads DFQATT; CDR2 reads SNEGSKA (reference sequence). The CDR3 loop spans 14 amino acids.

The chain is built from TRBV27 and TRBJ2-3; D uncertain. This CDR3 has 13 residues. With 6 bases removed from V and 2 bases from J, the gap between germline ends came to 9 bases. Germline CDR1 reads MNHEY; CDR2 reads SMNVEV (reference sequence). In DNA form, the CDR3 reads TGTGCCAGCAGAGAAGTAAACACAGATACGCAGTATTTT. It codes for CASREVNTDTQYF.

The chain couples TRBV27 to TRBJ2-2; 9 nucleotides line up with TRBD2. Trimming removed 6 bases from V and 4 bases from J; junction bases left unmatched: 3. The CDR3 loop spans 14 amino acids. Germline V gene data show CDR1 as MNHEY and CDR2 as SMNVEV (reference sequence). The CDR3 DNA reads TGTGCCAGCAGACTAGCGGGTGGCACCGGGGAGCTGTTTTTT. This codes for CASRLAGGTGELFF.

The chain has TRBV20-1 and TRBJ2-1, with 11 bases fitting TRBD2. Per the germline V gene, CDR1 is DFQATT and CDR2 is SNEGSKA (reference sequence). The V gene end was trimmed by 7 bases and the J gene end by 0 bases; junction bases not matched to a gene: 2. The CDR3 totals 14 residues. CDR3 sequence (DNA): TGCAGTGTCGGGACTAGCGGCTCCTACAATGAGCAGTTCTTC. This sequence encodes CSVGTSGSYNEQFF.

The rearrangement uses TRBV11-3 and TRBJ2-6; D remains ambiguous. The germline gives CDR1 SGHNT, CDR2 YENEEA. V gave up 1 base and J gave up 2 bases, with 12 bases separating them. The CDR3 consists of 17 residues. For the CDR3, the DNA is TGTGCCAGCAGCTTAGCTGGAAGGAGAACTGGGGCCAACGTCCTGACTTTC. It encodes CASSLAGRRTGANVLTF. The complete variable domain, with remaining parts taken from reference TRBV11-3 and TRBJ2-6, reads EAGVVQSPRYKIIEKKQPVAFWCNPISGHNTLYWYLQNLGQGPELLIRYENEEAVDDSQLPKDRFSAERLKGVDSTLKIQPAELGDSAVYLCASSLAGRRTGANVLTFGAGSRLTVL.

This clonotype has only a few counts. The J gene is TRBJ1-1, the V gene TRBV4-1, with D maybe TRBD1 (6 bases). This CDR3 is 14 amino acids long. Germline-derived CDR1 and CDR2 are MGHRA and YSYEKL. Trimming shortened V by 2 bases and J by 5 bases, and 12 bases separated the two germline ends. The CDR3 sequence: CASSQRGAGTEAFF. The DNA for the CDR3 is TGCGCCAGCAGCCAAAGGGGGGCAGGGACTGAAGCTTTCTTT.

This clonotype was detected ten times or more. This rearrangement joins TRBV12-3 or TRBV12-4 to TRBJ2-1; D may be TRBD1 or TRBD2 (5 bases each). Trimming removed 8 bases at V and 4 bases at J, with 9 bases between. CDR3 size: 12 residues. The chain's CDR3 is CASRGPYNEQFF. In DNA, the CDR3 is TGTGCCAGCCGGGGCCCGTACAATGAGCAGTTCTTC.

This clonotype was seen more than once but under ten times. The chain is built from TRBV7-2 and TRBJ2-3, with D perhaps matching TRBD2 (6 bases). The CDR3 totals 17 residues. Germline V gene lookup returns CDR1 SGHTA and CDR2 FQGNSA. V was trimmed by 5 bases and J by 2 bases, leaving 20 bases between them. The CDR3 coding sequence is TGTGCCAGCAGCCCCGTAGTAGCGGAGCCTTACACAGATACGCAGTATTTT. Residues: CASSPVVAEPYTDTQYF.

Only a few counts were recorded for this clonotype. CDR3: CASSRSAGASSLGANVLTF. CDR3 nucleotide sequence: TGTGCCAGCAGCCGTTCTGCGGGAGCGTCCTCTCTTGGGGCCAACGTCCTGACTTTC. The chain joins TRBV4-2 to TRBJ2-6, with TRBD2 matching over 7 bases. CDR3 length: 19 amino acids. The V and J ends lost 4 bases and 3 bases, in that order; junction bases with no gene match: 15. CDR1 and CDR2 (germline): LGHNA, YNFKEQ.

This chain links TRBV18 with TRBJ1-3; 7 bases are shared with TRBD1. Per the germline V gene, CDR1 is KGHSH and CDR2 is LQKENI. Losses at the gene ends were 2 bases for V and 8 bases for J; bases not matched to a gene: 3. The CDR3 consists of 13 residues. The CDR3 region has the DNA TGTGCCAGCTCACCAGACAGGGCGGACACCATATATTTT. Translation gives CASSPDRADTIYF.

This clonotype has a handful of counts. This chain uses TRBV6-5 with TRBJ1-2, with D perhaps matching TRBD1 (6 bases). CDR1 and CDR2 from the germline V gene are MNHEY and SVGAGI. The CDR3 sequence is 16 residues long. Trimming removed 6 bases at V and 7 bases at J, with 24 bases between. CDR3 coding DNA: TGTGCCAGCAGGGAGCGTTGGGGGCCCGGAGTGGGTGGCTACACCTTC. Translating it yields CASRERWGPGVGGYTF.

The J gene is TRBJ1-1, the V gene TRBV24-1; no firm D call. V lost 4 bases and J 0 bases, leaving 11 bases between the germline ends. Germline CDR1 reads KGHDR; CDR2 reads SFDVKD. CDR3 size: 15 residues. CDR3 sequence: CATSEGPAVNTEAFF. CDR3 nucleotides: TGTGCCACCAGTGAGGGCCCGGCGGTGAACACTGAAGCTTTCTTT.